Here is one TCR beta chain with its context. Assay: immunoSEQ multiplex PCR; the TCRdb copy retains only in-frame clones and omits some. The table shows 200,000 to 250,000 clones, with around 94% occurring only once. This sample stems from a study of control samples from healthy donors and cancer patients. The clonotype was recovered from a man over 45 in good health. Sequenced: blood.

CDR3 sequence (DNA): TGCGCCAGCAGCCCCCCCTCGGGGTATGGCTACACCTTC. Translated: CASSPPSGYGYTF. The chain carries TRBV5-1 and TRBJ1-2; D is undetermined. V gave up 4 bases and J gave up 5 bases, with 12 bases separating them. Germline V CDR1 and CDR2: SGHRS, YFSETQ. The CDR3 is 13 residues long.